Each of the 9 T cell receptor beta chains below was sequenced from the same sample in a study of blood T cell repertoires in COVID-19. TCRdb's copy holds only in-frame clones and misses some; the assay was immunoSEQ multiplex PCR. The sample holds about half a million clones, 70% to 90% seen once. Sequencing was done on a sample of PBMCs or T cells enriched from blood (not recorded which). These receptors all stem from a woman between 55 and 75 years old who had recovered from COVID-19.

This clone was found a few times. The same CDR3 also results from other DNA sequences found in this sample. The CDR3 reads CASSLAGSSYNSPLHF. The DNA of the CDR3 is TGCGCCAGCAGCTTGGCCGGGAGCTCCTATAATTCACCCCTCCACTTT. The V call is TRBV5-1, the J call TRBJ1-6, with D unresolved. CDR3 length equals 16 residues. The V and J ends lost 0 bases and 0 bases respectively, with 7 bases between them. Germline lookup yields CDR1 SGHRS and CDR2 YFSETQ.

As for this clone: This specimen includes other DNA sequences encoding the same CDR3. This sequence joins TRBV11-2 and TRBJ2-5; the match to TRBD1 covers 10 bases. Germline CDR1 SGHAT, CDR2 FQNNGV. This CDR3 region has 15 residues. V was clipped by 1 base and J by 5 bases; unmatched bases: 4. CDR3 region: CASSLVTGGRETQYF. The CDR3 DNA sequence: TGTGCCAGCAGCTTAGTGACAGGGGGCCGGGAGACCCAGTACTTC.

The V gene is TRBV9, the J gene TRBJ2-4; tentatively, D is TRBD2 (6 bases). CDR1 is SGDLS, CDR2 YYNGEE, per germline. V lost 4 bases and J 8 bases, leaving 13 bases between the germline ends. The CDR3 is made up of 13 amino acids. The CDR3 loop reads CASSPEWEDIQYF. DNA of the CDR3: TGTGCCAGCAGCCCCGAGTGGGAGGACATTCAGTACTTC.

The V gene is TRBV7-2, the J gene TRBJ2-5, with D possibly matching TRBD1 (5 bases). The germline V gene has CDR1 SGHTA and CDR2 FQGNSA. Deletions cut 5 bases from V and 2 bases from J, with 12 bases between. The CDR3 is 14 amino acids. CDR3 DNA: TGTGCCAGCAGCCGCACAGGCATACAAGAGACCCAGTACTTC. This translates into CASSRTGIQETQYF. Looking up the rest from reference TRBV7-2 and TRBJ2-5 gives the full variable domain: GAGVSQSPSNKVTEKGKDVELRCDPISGHTALYWYRQSLGQGLEFLIYFQGNSAPDKSGLPSDRFSAERTGGSVSTLTIQRTQQEDSAVYLCASSRTGIQETQYFGPGTRLLVL.

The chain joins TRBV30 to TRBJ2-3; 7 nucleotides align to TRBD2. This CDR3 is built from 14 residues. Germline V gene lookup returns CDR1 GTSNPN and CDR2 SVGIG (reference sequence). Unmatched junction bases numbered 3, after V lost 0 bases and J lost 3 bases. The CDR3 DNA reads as TGTGCCTGGAGTGTGGCGGGAGCTACAGATACGCAGTATTTT. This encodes CAWSVAGATDTQYF.

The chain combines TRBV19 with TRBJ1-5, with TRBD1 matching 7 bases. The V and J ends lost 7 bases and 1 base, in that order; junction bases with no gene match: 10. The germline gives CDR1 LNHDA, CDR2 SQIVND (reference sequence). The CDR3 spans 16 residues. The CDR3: CASTPSTGWSNQPQHF. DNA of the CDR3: TGTGCCAGTACCCCATCGACAGGGTGGAGCAATCAGCCCCAGCATTTT.

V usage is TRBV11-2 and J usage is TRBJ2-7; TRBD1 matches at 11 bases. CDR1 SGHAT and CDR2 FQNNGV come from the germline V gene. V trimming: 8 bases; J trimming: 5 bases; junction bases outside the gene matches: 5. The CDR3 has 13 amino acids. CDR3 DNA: TGTGCCAGCTGGCGGACAGGGGGCCACGAGCAGTACTTC. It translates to CASWRTGGHEQYF.

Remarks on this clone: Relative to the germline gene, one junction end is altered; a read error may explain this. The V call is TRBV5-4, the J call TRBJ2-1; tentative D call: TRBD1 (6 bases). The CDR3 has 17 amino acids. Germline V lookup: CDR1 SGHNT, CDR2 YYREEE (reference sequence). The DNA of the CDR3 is TGTGCCAGCAGATTGGCGACAGGTACAAGCTCCTACAATGAGCAGTTCTTC. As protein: CASRLATGTSSYNEQFF.

Here the CDR3 reads CASSYFGRSPLHF. The CDR3 nucleotides are TGTGCCAGCAGTTACTTTGGCAGATCACCCCTCCACTTT. The chain employs TRBV6-5 and TRBJ1-6; D gene uncertain. V gave up 1 base and J gave up 10 bases, with 8 bases separating them. The CDR3 is 13 residues long. CDR1 MNHEY and CDR2 SVGAGI come from the germline V gene.